The 13 T cell receptor beta chains below all came from one sample that was sequenced in a study of early T cells in non-severe SARS-CoV-2 infection. MiXCR, run by TCRdb on the 5' RACE reads, gives a single entry per CDR3 protein. The sample carries nearly 90,000 distinct CDR3 sequences, around 14% recorded once. Sequencing used whole blood. The receptors were gathered from an adult who was a healthcare worker with PCR-confirmed SARS-CoV-2 infection or an uninfected control (not recorded which).

This clonotype has just a few counts. This sequence joins TRBV20-1 and TRBJ2-5; D is uncertain. Deletions cut 6 bases from V and 7 bases from J, with 15 bases between. The CDR3 runs to 12 residues. The germline V gene has CDR1 DFQATT and CDR2 SNEGSKA (reference sequence). CDR3 in amino acids: CSAHYGSGTQYF. CDR3 nucleotides: TGCAGTGCCCACTACGGGTCGGGGACCCAGTACTTC.

The chain carries TRBV6-5 and TRBJ1-1; a possible D gene is TRBD1 (5 bases). The length of the CDR3 is 17 residues. Trimming took 0 bases from V and 1 from J, leaving 15 bases between them. The germline CDR1 and CDR2 sequences are MNHEY and SVGAGI. The CDR3, as DNA: TGTGCCAGCAGTTACTCGCGCAGGGTGATTGGGAACACTGAAGCTTTCTTT. This translates into CASSYSRRVIGNTEAFF.

At least ten counts were recorded for this clonotype. The chain recombines TRBV12-3 or TRBV12-4 with TRBJ2-5; D is undetermined. The CDR3 is 13 residues long. V lost 2 bases and J 1 base, leaving 5 bases between the germline ends. The CDR3 protein is CASSLWSQETQYF. CDR3 DNA sequence: TGTGCCAGCAGTTTATGGTCCCAAGAGACCCAGTACTTC.

The chain couples TRBV7-2 to TRBJ2-7; a weak D match, TRBD2 (6 bases). CDR3 length: 13 amino acids. Germline CDR1 SGHTA, CDR2 FQGNSA. Trimming pared 4 bases from V and 2 bases from J, leaving 9 bases between. The CDR3 sequence is CASSSGLPYEQYF. Here the CDR3 DNA reads TGTGCCAGCAGCTCGGGACTCCCCTACGAGCAGTACTTC.

The chain employs TRBV11-3 and TRBJ2-1; possible D gene TRBD2, 6 bases. This CDR3 spans 15 amino acids. CDR1 is SGHNT and CDR2 is YENEEA in the germline V gene. Trimming removed 3 bases from V and 6 bases from J, with 15 bases in between. CDR3: CASSFYGSPGNEQFF. CDR3 DNA: TGTGCCAGCAGCTTTTACGGGAGTCCGGGCAATGAGCAGTTCTTC.

J is TRBJ1-1 and V is TRBV12-3 or TRBV12-4; 8 positions agree with TRBD1. The CDR3 is 15 residues long. The ends lost 3 bases at V and 4 bases at J; junction bases unmatched: 7. In DNA, the CDR3 is TGTGCCAGCAGTTTTTGGACAGGGCGGATCACTGAAGCTTTCTTT. The encoded protein is CASSFWTGRITEAFF.

The genes are TRBV28 and TRBJ2-1, with D hard to call. Per the germline V gene, CDR1 is MDHEN and CDR2 is SYDVKM. Trimming removed 4 bases at V and 4 bases at J, with 11 bases between. This CDR3 contains 14 residues. This CDR3 reads CASSSVPEYNEQFF. CDR3 nucleotides: TGTGCCAGCAGTTCAGTGCCAGAGTACAATGAGCAGTTCTTC.

The chain employs TRBV20-1 and TRBJ2-1; TRBD2 matches 11 bases. V gave up 5 bases and J gave up 4 bases; unmatched junction bases: 10. The CDR3 extends over 16 amino acids. Germline V CDR1 and CDR2: DFQATT, SNEGSKA (reference sequence). The CDR3 DNA follows: TGCAGTGCTCAGTTCCCGGGACTAGCGGATTACAATGAGCAGTTCTTC. Its translation is CSAQFPGLADYNEQFF.

This clonotype was seen repeatedly, ten times or more. The V gene is TRBV30, the J gene TRBJ1-2; weak D call: TRBD1 (6 bases). The CDR3 extends over 13 amino acids. Germline CDR1 GTSNPN, CDR2 SVGIG (reference sequence). V was shortened by 7 bases and J by 0 bases, with 12 bases between the two germline ends. CDR3 bases: TGTGCCTACCGGACAGCCACTAACTATGGCTACACCTTC. It yields the protein CAYRTATNYGYTF.

This rearrangement joins TRBV4-1 to TRBJ2-1; 12 nucleotides match TRBD2. V lost 4 bases to trimming and J lost 2 bases; unmatched junction nucleotides: 12. Germline loops: CDR1 MGHRA, CDR2 YSYEKL. This CDR3 has 19 residues. The CDR3 spells CASSLEEGLAGGPYNEQFF. For the CDR3, the DNA is TGCGCCAGCAGCCTCGAGGAGGGGCTAGCGGGAGGGCCCTACAATGAGCAGTTCTTC.

The chain joins TRBV4-1 to TRBJ2-3; possible D gene TRBD1, 6 bases. V was trimmed by 2 bases and J by 0 bases, leaving 12 bases between them. CDR1 MGHRA and CDR2 YSYEKL come from the germline V gene. The CDR3 loop spans 16 amino acids. Written as DNA, the CDR3 is TGCGCCAGCAGCCAAACTTCGAGGGGGAGCACAGATACGCAGTATTTT. Translating it yields CASSQTSRGSTDTQYF.

The chain joins TRBV28 to TRBJ2-5, with 7 nucleotides matching TRBD1. V trimming: 5 bases; J trimming: 0 bases; junction bases outside the gene matches: 9. CDR3 length: 16 residues. Germline values: CDR1 MDHEN, CDR2 SYDVKM. CDR3 region: CASSPLQGQYQETQYF. CDR3 sequence (DNA): TGTGCCAGCAGTCCGTTACAGGGGCAGTACCAAGAGACCCAGTACTTC. The complete variable domain, with remaining parts taken from reference TRBV28 and TRBJ2-5, reads DVKVTQSSRYLVKRTGEKVFLECVQDMDHENMFWYRQDPGLGLRLIYFSYDVKMKEKGDIPEGYSVSREKKERFSLILESASTNQTSMYLCASSPLQGQYQETQYFGPGTRLLVL.

In this sample, this clonotype turned up a few times. This rearrangement joins TRBV6-6 to TRBJ2-2; 7 bases match TRBD2. V dropped 11 bases and J dropped 7; count of bases not matched to a gene: 1. This CDR3 spans 10 amino acids. Per germline, CDR1 MNHNY and CDR2 SVGAGI (reference sequence). The CDR3 reads CAGGVGELFF. Written as DNA, the CDR3 is TGTGCCGGGGGGGTCGGGGAGCTGTTTTTT.